This T cell receptor (beta chain) was sequenced during a study of T cell changes during pregnancy in multiple sclerosis. In germline, CDR1 is MGHDK, CDR2 SYGVNS. This CDR3 has 14 residues. With 3 bases clipped from V and 7 bases from J, the junction kept 5 bases outside the gene matches. The table came from immunoSEQ multiplex PCR; TCRdb's copy has only in-frame clones and leaves some out. Of approximately 46,000 clones listed, nearly 90% are singletons. The source was peripheral blood, collected after pregnancy. The chain uses TRBV25-1 and TRBJ2-1, with 8 nucleotides matching TRBD1. The TCR originated in a female donor in good health, enrolled as a control in a pregnancy study. The CDR3 sequence is CASSDHGQGNEQFF. The CDR3 region has the DNA TGTGCCAGCAGTGACCATGGACAGGGTAATGAGCAGTTCTTC.